These 12 T cell receptor beta chains came from one sample sequenced in a study of neoadjuvant anti-PD-1 for oral cavity cancer. Here immunoSEQ multiplex PCR was the method, and the copy in TCRdb shows in-frame clones only, minus some. The sample carries 5,500 to 7,500 clones, roughly four fifths recorded once. Specimen: PBMCs, collected before nivolumab (anti-PD-1) treatment. The receptors here all came from a person aged 35-79 years with oral cavity squamous cell carcinoma.

The chain joins TRBV27 to TRBJ1-2; D gene uncertain. Germline V gives CDR1 MNHEY, CDR2 SMNVEV (reference sequence). The CDR3 contains 12 residues. V was shortened by 5 bases and J by 4 bases, with 8 bases between the two germline ends. In nucleotides, the CDR3 is TGTGCCAGCAGTAAGATGGGCTATGGCTACACCTTC. Translated: CASSKMGYGYTF.

This sequence joins TRBV7-8 and TRBJ1-3; D call uncertain. Germline CDR1 SGHVS, CDR2 FQNEAQ. V lost 7 bases and J 0 bases, leaving 7 bases between the germline ends. This CDR3 has 13 residues. CDR3 residues: CASNQTSGNTIYF. As DNA, the CDR3 is TGTGCCAGCAACCAAACCTCTGGAAACACCATATATTTT.

V usage is TRBV7-8 and J usage is TRBJ1-1; 9 nucleotides match TRBD1. This CDR3 comprises 15 residues. The V and J ends lost 5 bases and 5 bases, in that order; junction bases with no gene match: 9. CDR1 is SGHVS and CDR2 is FQNEAQ in the germline V gene. DNA for the CDR3: TGTGCCAGCAGCGCCGTTGGGACAGGGCGAACTGAAGCTTTCTTT. Protein product: CASSAVGTGRTEAFF.

The V and J genes are TRBV29-1 and TRBJ2-7; no definite D call. Trimming removed 4 bases at V and 4 bases at J, with 8 bases between. This CDR3 has 11 residues. CDR1 and CDR2 from the germline V gene are SQVTM and ANQGSEA. This CDR3 is CSVVYTYEQYF. In DNA, the CDR3 is TGCAGCGTTGTATACACGTACGAGCAGTACTTC.

This chain joins TRBV20-1 and TRBJ1-4, with a weak D call TRBD1 (5 bases). V was trimmed by 8 bases and J by 4 bases, leaving 8 bases between them. The germline CDR1 and CDR2 sequences are DFQATT and SNEGSKA (reference sequence). The CDR3 sequence is 11 residues long. In DNA, the CDR3 is TGCAGTTTAGGGGTTAATGAAAAACTGTTTTTT. It is translated as CSLGVNEKLFF.

V and J are TRBV15 and TRBJ2-3; 9 bases match TRBD1. V was clipped by 5 bases and J by 0 bases; unmatched bases: 3. Germline V gene sequence: CDR1 LNHNV, CDR2 YYDKDF (reference sequence). The CDR3 is made up of 15 amino acids. The CDR3 reads CATSGTGMSTDTQYF. CDR3 sequence (DNA): TGTGCCACCAGCGGGACAGGGATGAGCACAGATACGCAGTATTTT.

The V call is TRBV10-3, the J call TRBJ2-7; 10 nucleotides line up with TRBD2. V lost 7 bases to trimming and J lost 3 bases; unmatched junction nucleotides: 6. Germline V CDR1 and CDR2: ENHRY, SYGVKD. CDR3 length: 14 amino acids. The CDR3 loop is CAIKTAGGGYEQYF. CDR3 sequence (DNA): TGTGCCATCAAAACAGCGGGAGGGGGCTACGAGCAGTACTTC.

This chain uses TRBV28 with TRBJ1-4; perhaps TRBD1 as D (6 bases). Trimming shortened V by 6 bases and J by 6 bases, and 17 bases separated the two germline ends. The CDR3 sequence is 15 residues long. Germline CDR1 is MDHEN and CDR2 is SYDVKM. The CDR3 DNA reads as TGTGCCAGCAGCCCCGGGTGGGCAGGGGATGAAAAACTGTTTTTT. Amino acid sequence: CASSPGWAGDEKLFF.

The V and J genes are TRBV4-3 and TRBJ1-1; D perhaps matches TRBD1 (6 bases). This CDR3 has 15 amino acids. V lost 1 base to trimming and J lost 8 bases, with 17 bases between them. Germline V gene lookup returns CDR1 LGHNA and CDR2 YSLEER. For the CDR3, the DNA is TGCGCCAGCAGCCAAGCGTTATTAGGGGGGCCCGAAGCTTTCTTT. This translates into CASSQALLGGPEAFF.

The chain joins TRBV29-1 to TRBJ2-7; the match to TRBD1 covers 7 bases. This CDR3 has 14 amino acids. CDR1 is SQVTM, CDR2 ANQGSEA, per germline. The V segment lost 6 bases and the J segment 7 bases; nucleotides outside the gene matches: 15. The CDR3 bases are TGCAGCGTCGAGATGGGTCAGGGGGTGGGGGAGCAGTACTTC. It codes for CSVEMGQGVGEQYF.

This clone was found a few times. The rearrangement uses TRBV7-2 and TRBJ1-5; D gene uncertain. Trimming removed 2 bases at V and 4 bases at J, with 12 bases between. CDR1 is SGHTA and CDR2 is FQGNSA in the germline V gene. The CDR3 contains 15 residues. Here the CDR3 reads CASSLKAGMNQPQHF. The CDR3 DNA reads TGTGCCAGCAGCTTAAAGGCGGGGATGAATCAGCCCCAGCATTTT.

This chain links TRBV4-3 with TRBJ2-7, with 10 bases lining up with TRBD1. Per germline, CDR1 LGHNA and CDR2 YSLEER. V lost 5 bases and J lost 3; bases outside the gene matches: 1. The CDR3 runs 13 residues. DNA for the CDR3: TGCGCCAGCAGCAGGGACAGGGGCTACGAGCAGTACTTC. Its translation: CASSRDRGYEQYF.